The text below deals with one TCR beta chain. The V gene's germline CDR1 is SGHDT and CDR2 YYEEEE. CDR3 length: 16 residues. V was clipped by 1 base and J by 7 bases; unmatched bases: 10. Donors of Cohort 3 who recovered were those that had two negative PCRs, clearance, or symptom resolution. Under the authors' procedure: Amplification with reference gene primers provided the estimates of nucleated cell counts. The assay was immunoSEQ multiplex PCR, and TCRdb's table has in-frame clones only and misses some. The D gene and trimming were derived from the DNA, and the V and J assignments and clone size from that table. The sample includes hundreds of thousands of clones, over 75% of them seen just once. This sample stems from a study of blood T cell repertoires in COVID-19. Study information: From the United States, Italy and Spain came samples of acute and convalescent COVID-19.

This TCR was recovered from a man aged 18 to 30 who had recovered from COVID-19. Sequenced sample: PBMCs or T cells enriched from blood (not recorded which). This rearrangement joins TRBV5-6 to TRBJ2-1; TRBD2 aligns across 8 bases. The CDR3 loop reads CASSLTGTRSMNEQFF. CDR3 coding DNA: TGTGCCAGCAGCTTGACCGGGACTAGGTCTATGAATGAGCAGTTCTTC.